What follows are 26 T cell receptor beta chains derived from one specimen sequenced in a study of Graves' ophthalmopathy and Graves' hyperthyroidism (dated by TCRdb to 2016 to 2018). Sequencing took place on an Illumina HiSeq 2000. For repertoire sequencing, the TCR beta CDR3 regions were amplified from RNA transcripts. The first round was an RT-PCR using HTBI primers with the Qiagen OneStep RT-PCR kit, and this first round was followed by a second-round multiplex PCR, then size selection and purification. TCRdb reprocessed the public reads (quality trimming at Q25 with fastp, clone calling with MiXCR) and kept in-frame beta chains. CDR3 protein duplicates are merged, each entry listing the most common genes and DNA. For this sample the table gives 200,000 to 300,000 distinct CDR3 sequences, of which approximately 42% were detected only once. In total, the top ten clones hold approximately 44% of the sample.

What was sequenced was peripheral blood. The receptors were sampled from an adult man with Graves' ophthalmopathy.

The CDR3 DNA reads TGTGCCAGCAGCTTAGTACCCGGGGACGAGCAGTACTTC. This encodes CASSLVPGDEQYF. The chain combines TRBV7-2 with TRBJ2-7; perhaps TRBD2 as D (5 bases). Deletions cut 1 base from V and 5 bases from J, with 9 bases between. The CDR3 consists of 13 residues. The germline CDR1 and CDR2 sequences are SGHTA and FQGNSA. Complete variable domain (other parts from reference TRBV7-2 and TRBJ2-7): GAGVSQSPSNKVTEKGKDVELRCDPISGHTALYWYRQSLGQGLEFLIYFQGNSAPDKSGLPSDRFSAERTGGSVSTLTIQRTQQEDSAVYLCASSLVPGDEQYFGPGTRLTVT.

The V call is TRBV7-6, the J call TRBJ1-3; 8 bases are shared with TRBD1. The CDR3 length is 17 residues. Per the germline V gene, CDR1 is SGHVS and CDR2 is FNYEAQ. The ends lost 5 bases at V and 0 bases at J; junction bases unmatched: 9. The CDR3 DNA follows: TGTGCCAGCAGCGCACTACAGGGGGGGACCTCTGGAAACACCATATATTTT. Translated: CASSALQGGTSGNTIYF. Drawing the rest from reference TRBV7-6 and TRBJ1-3, the complete variable domain is GAGVSQSPRYKVTKRGQDVALRCDPISGHVSLYWYRQALGQGPEFLTYFNYEAQQDKSGLPNDRFSAERPEGSISTLTIQRTEQRDSAMYRCASSALQGGTSGNTIYFGEGSWLTVV.

This clonotype occurred a few times. The genes are TRBV29-1 and TRBJ2-7, with D perhaps TRBD1 (6 bases). V lost 0 bases and J lost 0, with 12 bases in between. CDR3 length: 15 residues. The V gene's germline CDR1 is SQVTM and CDR2 ANQGSEA. The CDR3 region is CSVEEQGGSSYEQYF. The CDR3 bases are TGCAGCGTTGAAGAACAGGGTGGCAGCTCCTACGAGCAGTACTTC.

A few counts support this clonotype. This CDR3 is CASSQDSGGRYQPQHF. As DNA, the CDR3 is TGCGCCAGCAGCCAAGATAGCGGGGGTCGGTATCAGCCCCAGCATTTT. The chain carries TRBV4-1 and TRBJ1-5; D may be TRBD1 (5 bases). Germline V lookup: CDR1 MGHRA, CDR2 YSYEKL. This CDR3 has 16 amino acids. Trimming shortened V by 0 bases and J by 5 bases, and 14 bases separated the two germline ends.

V and J are TRBV19 and TRBJ1-5; 7 bases fit TRBD1. Trimming cost V 2 bases and J 0 bases; bases outside gene matches: 1. Germline CDR1 LNHDA, CDR2 SQIVND (reference sequence). The CDR3 is made up of 15 amino acids. The CDR3 DNA sequence: TGTGCCAGTAGTATAAGACAGGGTAGCAATCAGCCCCAGCATTTT. Translating it yields CASSIRQGSNQPQHF.

The chain couples TRBV7-9 to TRBJ2-5; no firm D call. Trimming shortened V by 4 bases and J by 7 bases, and 10 bases separated the two germline ends. CDR3 length: 12 amino acids. CDR1 and CDR2 from the germline V gene are SEHNR and FQNEAQ (reference sequence). Here the CDR3 DNA reads TGTGCCAGCAGCTCAGCATTCGGGACCCAGTACTTC. Translated: CASSSAFGTQYF.

This chain links TRBV4-1 with TRBJ2-2, with a tentative D call TRBD1 (5 bases). CDR1 is MGHRA, CDR2 YSYEKL, per germline. Trimming took off 1 base at V and 13 bases at J, with 13 bases between the two ends. The CDR3 sequence is 13 residues long. In nucleotides, the CDR3 is TGCGCCAGCAGCCAAGGAGACAGCCAACGGCTGTTTTTT. This encodes CASSQGDSQRLFF.

Worth noting for this clonotype: A junction end diverges from the germline sequence, so it may reflect a read error. The chain carries TRBV5-8 and TRBJ1-1; unclear D gene. The CDR3 is made up of 12 amino acids. CDR1 is SGHTS, CDR2 YDEGEE, per germline. The CDR3 region has the DNA TGCGCCAGCAGCTTGGATCACACTGAAGCTTTCTTT. Translating it yields CASSLDHTEAFF.

The rearrangement uses TRBV10-3 and TRBJ2-3; possibly TRBD2 for D (6 bases). V dropped 1 base and J dropped 4 bases, with 12 bases sitting between them. This CDR3 is 15 amino acids long. Germline assignment: CDR1 ENHRY and CDR2 SYGVKD. The CDR3 DNA is TGTGCCATCAGTGAGTGGAGGGGAGTTGCAGATACGCAGTATTTT. Its protein is CAISEWRGVADTQYF.

This clonotype was recorded at least ten times. The V call is TRBV4-1, the J call TRBJ1-6; 8 bases are shared with TRBD1. After removal of 3 bases from V and 14 bases from J, the junction contained 9 bases not matched to a gene. Germline V gene sequence: CDR1 MGHRA, CDR2 YSYEKL. The CDR3 runs 14 residues. The chain's CDR3 is CASSHGVGQVTLHF. Written as DNA, the CDR3 is TGCGCCAGCAGCCACGGAGTGGGACAGGTCACCCTCCACTTT.

This clonotype has only a few counts. V gene TRBV7-2 combines with J gene TRBJ1-5; TRBD1 aligns across 7 bases. Trimming cost V 1 base and J 7 bases; bases outside gene matches: 4. Germline V gene data show CDR1 as SGHTA and CDR2 as FQGNSA. This CDR3 spans 14 amino acids. CDR3 in amino acids: CASSLGGGWQPQHF. The DNA of the CDR3 is TGTGCCAGCAGCTTAGGAGGGGGCTGGCAGCCCCAGCATTTT.

The V call is TRBV15, the J call TRBJ1-1; tentatively, D is TRBD1 (5 bases). The CDR3 is 16 amino acids. Germline lookup yields CDR1 LNHNV and CDR2 YYDKDF (reference sequence). With 0 bases removed from V and 4 bases from J, the gap between germline ends came to 15 bases. CDR3: CATSRDLAGGGTEAFF. DNA for the CDR3: TGTGCCACCAGCAGAGATTTGGCCGGGGGAGGCACTGAAGCTTTCTTT.

The sample holds many counts of this clonotype. V gene TRBV2 combines with J gene TRBJ1-2; D is perhaps TRBD1 (6 bases). This CDR3 region has 14 residues. V dropped 0 bases and J dropped 8 bases, with 13 bases sitting between them. CDR1 is SNHLY and CDR2 is FYNNEI in the germline V gene. CDR3 loop: CASSEAQGIGGYTF. CDR3 sequence (DNA): TGTGCCAGCAGTGAAGCGCAGGGGATTGGAGGCTACACCTTC.

The V call is TRBV29-1, the J call TRBJ2-7, with D possibly being TRBD1 or TRBD2 (5 bases each). The germline V gene encodes CDR1 SQVTM and CDR2 ANQGSEA. Trimming took off 5 bases at V and 7 bases at J, with 12 bases between the two ends. The CDR3 consists of 11 residues. The CDR3 DNA sequence: TGCAGCGTTCCCCGGGGCTATGAGCAGTACTTC. Its protein product is CSVPRGYEQYF.

This chain connects TRBV7-2 to TRBJ2-7, with a possible D match to TRBD1 (6 bases). Germline CDR1 and CDR2: SGHTA and FQGNSA. The CDR3 covers 14 residues. The V and J ends lost 4 bases and 2 bases respectively, with 12 bases between them. CDR3: CASSSTGLTYEQYF. The CDR3 DNA is TGTGCCAGCAGCTCGACAGGCCTCACCTACGAGCAGTACTTC.

The sample holds a few counts of this clonotype. This rearrangement joins TRBV7-2 to TRBJ2-7, with D possibly being TRBD1 or TRBD2 (5 bases each). The V end lost 6 bases, the J end lost 5 bases, and 14 bases lay between the germline ends. CDR1 SGHTA and CDR2 FQGNSA come from the germline V gene. This CDR3 has 13 amino acids. For the CDR3, the DNA is TGTGCCAGCAGTCGACGGGGCGTCAACGAGCAGTACTTC. Amino acid sequence: CASSRRGVNEQYF.

The CDR3 region is CASSPRQRYGYTF. The CDR3 coding sequence is TGTGCCAGCAGCCCGAGGCAGAGATATGGCTACACCTTC. V is TRBV9 and J is TRBJ1-2; D is unclear. V lost 4 bases and J lost 5, with 12 bases in between. In germline, CDR1 is SGDLS, CDR2 YYNGEE. The CDR3 covers 13 residues.

About this clonotype: One junction end does not reproduce the germline sequence, and a read error may be involved. The gene calls are TRBV25-1 and TRBJ1-2; D perhaps matches TRBD1 (5 bases). Germline assignment: CDR1 MGHDK and CDR2 SYGVNS. This CDR3 has 12 residues. The chain's CDR3 is CASSEWGIIKGF. Here the CDR3 DNA reads TGTGCCAGCAGTGAATGGGGGATAATAAAGGGGTTC.

The J gene is TRBJ2-2, the V gene TRBV24-1, with D possibly called TRBD1 or TRBD2 (5 bases each). The germline gives CDR1 KGHDR, CDR2 SFDVKD. The CDR3 has 15 residues. Trimming took off 5 bases at V and 0 bases at J, with 9 bases between the two ends. CDR3 in amino acids: CATSAGAANTGELFF. In DNA form, the CDR3 reads TGTGCCACCAGTGCCGGGGCGGCGAACACCGGGGAGCTGTTTTTT.

The chain has TRBV6-5 and TRBJ1-5; 9 bases fit TRBD1. V shed 8 bases and J 4 bases; nucleotides not matched to a gene: 3. CDR1 is MNHEY and CDR2 is SVGAGI in the germline V gene. CDR3 size: 13 residues. The CDR3 DNA is TGTGCCAGCGGGGGGACAGGGAATCAGCCCCAGCATTTT. Its translation is CASGGTGNQPQHF.

The CDR3 loop is CAISEQGGPYEQYF. In DNA, the CDR3 is TGTGCCATCAGTGAGCAGGGGGGGCCCTACGAGCAGTACTTC. J is TRBJ2-7 and V is TRBV10-3; either TRBD1 or TRBD2 may supply D (7 bases each). There are 14 residues in the CDR3. Germline V gene lookup returns CDR1 ENHRY and CDR2 SYGVKD. Trimming removed 2 bases from V and 2 bases from J, with 10 bases in between.

The chain carries TRBV28 and TRBJ1-2, with 9 bases aligning to TRBD1. From germline, CDR1 is MDHEN and CDR2 SYDVKM. J was trimmed by 2 bases and V by 6 bases; bases with no gene match: 10. This CDR3 region has 16 residues. The CDR3 region has the DNA TGTGCCAGCAGCCAACCCGGGACAGGGCGGAACTATGGCTACACCTTC. It yields the protein CASSQPGTGRNYGYTF.

This clonotype was seen at least ten times. The chain links TRBV29-1 to TRBJ1-2, with a possible D match to TRBD1 (5 bases). Germline-derived CDR1 and CDR2 are SQVTM and ANQGSEA. The CDR3 runs 12 residues. Trimming cost V 3 bases and J 4 bases, with 9 bases left between them. CDR3 amino acids: CSVEVGLYGYTF. Here the CDR3 DNA reads TGCAGCGTTGAGGTGGGGCTCTATGGCTACACCTTC.

The genes are TRBV6-6 and TRBJ1-2, with D possibly matching TRBD1 (5 bases). The V end was cut by 1 base, the J end by 3 bases, with 6 bases between. Per the germline V gene, CDR1 is MNHNY and CDR2 is SVGAGI (reference sequence). The CDR3 covers 13 residues. The CDR3 DNA reads as TGTGCCAGCAGTTACTTGGGGGACTATGGCTACACCTTC. Protein: CASSYLGDYGYTF.

This clonotype was counted many times. The chain links TRBV25-1 to TRBJ2-5; D unclear. The CDR3 contains 12 residues. Germline CDR1 and CDR2: MGHDK and SYGVNS. Trimming stripped 3 bases from V and 2 bases from J, with 4 bases between. This chain's CDR3 is CASSDSQETQYF. CDR3 nucleotide sequence: TGTGCCAGCAGTGACAGTCAAGAGACCCAGTACTTC. Looking up the rest from reference TRBV25-1 and TRBJ2-5 gives the full variable domain: EADIYQTPRYLVIGTGKKITLECSQTMGHDKMYWYQQDPGMELHLIHYSYGVNSTEKGDLSSESTVSRIRTEHFPLTLESARPSHTSQYLCASSDSQETQYFGPGTRLLVL.

This chain joins TRBV7-9 and TRBJ2-5; 7 nucleotides agree with TRBD1. The CDR3 is 14 residues long. From germline, CDR1 is SEHNR and CDR2 FQNEAQ (reference sequence). Trimming at V came to 5 bases and at J to 2 bases, leaving 5 bases not matched to a gene. The CDR3 spells CASSQTGRQETQYF. CDR3 bases: TGTGCCAGCAGCCAGACAGGGAGACAAGAGACCCAGTACTTC. The variable domain in full, with the rest retrieved from reference TRBV7-9 and TRBJ2-5, is DTGVSQNPRHKITKRGQNVTFRCDPISEHNRLYWYRQTLGQGPEFLTYFQNEAQLEKSRLLSDRFSAERPKGSFSTLEIQRTEQGDSAMYLCASSQTGRQETQYFGPGTRLLVL.